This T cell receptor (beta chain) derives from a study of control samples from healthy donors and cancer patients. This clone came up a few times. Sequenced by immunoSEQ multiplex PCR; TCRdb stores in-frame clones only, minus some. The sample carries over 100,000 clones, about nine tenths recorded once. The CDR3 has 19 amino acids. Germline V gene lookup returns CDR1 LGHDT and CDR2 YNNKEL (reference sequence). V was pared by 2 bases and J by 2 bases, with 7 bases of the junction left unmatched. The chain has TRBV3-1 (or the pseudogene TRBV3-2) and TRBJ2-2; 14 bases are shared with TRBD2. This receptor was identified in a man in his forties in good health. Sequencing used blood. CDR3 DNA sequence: TGTGCCAGCAGCCAAATTCCCGGGACTAGCGGGGGCAACACCGGGGAGCTGTTTTTT. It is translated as CASSQIPGTSGGNTGELFF.